Listed below are T cell receptor beta chains from one sample, sequenced in a study of STAT5B mutations in CD4+ large granular lymphocyte leukemia. TCRdb's table, derived via immunoSEQ multiplex PCR, lists solely in-frame clones and lacks some. Found here are about 38,000 clones, 65% to 90% of them singletons; the top ten hold less than 1.5%. Sequencing used CD4+ T cells from blood buffy coats. These TCRs come from a human donor in good health. The CDR3 runs from the conserved cysteine through the conserved F or W. A D gene is named only where the DNA matches it firmly. Not every row has a clone size; where given, it reads once, few, many or a size class.

CDR3nt: TGTGCCAGCAGCTCGGGACAGGGGGCGTGGGGAAACACCATATATTTT
CDR3aa: CASSSGQGAWGNTIYF
j_gene: TRBJ1-3
d_gene: TRBD1
abundance: .
v_gene: TRBV7-6

CDR3nt: TGTGCCAGCAGTTACGTTGGCAGCATTAACTATGGCTACACCTTC
CDR3aa: CASSYVGSINYGYTF
j_gene: TRBJ1-2
d_gene: .
abundance: .
v_gene: TRBV6-5

CDR3nt: TGTGCCAGCACTCCGAGGGGTGGTCGGGGCTACACCTTC
CDR3aa: CASTPRGGRGYTF
j_gene: TRBJ1-2
d_gene: .
abundance: .
v_gene: TRBV6-5

CDR3nt: TGTGCCAGCAGTGAAGGGCTAGGGAGCACTGAAGCTTTCTTT
CDR3aa: CASSEGLGSTEAFF
j_gene: TRBJ1-1
d_gene: .
abundance: .
v_gene: TRBV2

CDR3nt: TGTGCCAGCGGTATGGCCGAGCAGTACTTC
CDR3aa: CASGMAEQYF
j_gene: TRBJ2-7
d_gene: .
abundance: .
v_gene: TRBV6-6

CDR3nt: TGTGCCAGCAGCTCTCGACCGAGGGACAGGGCGGCGGATACGCAGTATTTT
CDR3aa: CASSSRPRDRAADTQYF
j_gene: TRBJ2-3
d_gene: TRBD1
abundance: .
v_gene: TRBV7-2

CDR3nt: TGTGCCATCAGCCCAGGTCCCCAGGGTAACACTGAAGCTTTCTTT
CDR3aa: CAISPGPQGNTEAFF
j_gene: TRBJ1-1
d_gene: .
abundance: once
v_gene: TRBV10-3

CDR3nt: TGTGCCAGCAGCCCCGGACAGGGGCGCTACTATGGCTACACCTTC
CDR3aa: CASSPGQGRYYGYTF
j_gene: TRBJ1-2
d_gene: TRBD1
abundance: .
v_gene: TRBV28

CDR3nt: TGCGCCAGCAGCTTGCGGGAGTGGACAGGGGGCAATGAGCAGTTCTTC
CDR3aa: CASSLREWTGGNEQFF
j_gene: TRBJ2-1
d_gene: TRBD1
abundance: once
v_gene: TRBV5-1

CDR3nt: TGTGCCAGCTCACCGGGACAGGGTAGGAACACTGAAGCTTTCTTT
CDR3aa: CASSPGQGRNTEAFF
j_gene: TRBJ1-1
d_gene: TRBD1
abundance: few
v_gene: TRBV18

CDR3nt: TGTGCCAGCAGCGGGGGGGGCAGGGGCTCTGGAAACACCATATATTTT
CDR3aa: CASSGGGRGSGNTIYF
j_gene: TRBJ1-3
d_gene: .
abundance: .
v_gene: TRBV28

CDR3nt: TGTGCCAGCAGCTTAGTTCAGGGCCTTAATGAAAAACTGTTTTTT
CDR3aa: CASSLVQGLNEKLFF
j_gene: TRBJ1-4
d_gene: .
abundance: .
v_gene: TRBV7-8

CDR3nt: TGTGCCAGCAGTGAAGTCGGTGGCACTGAAGCTTTCTTT
CDR3aa: CASSEVGGTEAFF
j_gene: TRBJ1-1
d_gene: .
abundance: few
v_gene: TRBV2

CDR3nt: TGCAGCGTTGAGGGCCCGGGGGGGCGTGAGCAGTACTTC
CDR3aa: CSVEGPGGREQYF
j_gene: TRBJ2-7
d_gene: TRBD2
abundance: .
v_gene: TRBV29-1

CDR3nt: TGTGCCAGCAGCTCAAACTCCAGGGGCTACGAGCAGTACTTC
CDR3aa: CASSSNSRGYEQYF
j_gene: TRBJ2-7
d_gene: .
abundance: .
v_gene: TRBV11-2